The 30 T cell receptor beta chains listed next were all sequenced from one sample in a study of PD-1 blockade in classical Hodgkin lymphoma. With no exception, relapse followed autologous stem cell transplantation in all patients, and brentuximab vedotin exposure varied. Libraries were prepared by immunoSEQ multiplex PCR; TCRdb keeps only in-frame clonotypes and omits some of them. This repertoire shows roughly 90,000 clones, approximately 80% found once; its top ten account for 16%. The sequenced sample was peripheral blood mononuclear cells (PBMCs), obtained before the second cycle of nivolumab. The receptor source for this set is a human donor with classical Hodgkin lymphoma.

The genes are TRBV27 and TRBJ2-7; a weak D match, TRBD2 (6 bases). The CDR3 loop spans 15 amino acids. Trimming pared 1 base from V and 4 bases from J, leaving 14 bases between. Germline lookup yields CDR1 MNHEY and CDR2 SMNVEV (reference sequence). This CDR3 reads CASSLWGERGYEQYF. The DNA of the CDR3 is TGTGCCAGCAGTTTATGGGGGGAGAGAGGGTACGAGCAGTACTTC.

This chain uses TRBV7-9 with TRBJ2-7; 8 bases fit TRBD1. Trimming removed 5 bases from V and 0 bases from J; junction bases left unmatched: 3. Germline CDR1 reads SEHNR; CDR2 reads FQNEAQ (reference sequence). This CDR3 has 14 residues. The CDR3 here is CASSLGQVSYEQYF. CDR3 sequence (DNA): TGTGCCAGCAGCCTGGGACAGGTCTCCTACGAGCAGTACTTC.

CDR3 region: CSANRGGGEQYF. Written as DNA, the CDR3 is TGCAGCGCGAACAGGGGAGGAGGCGAGCAGTACTTC. The chain couples TRBV29-1 to TRBJ2-7; a possible D gene is TRBD1 (7 bases). Germline CDR1 is SQVTM and CDR2 is ANQGSEA. V was shortened by 7 bases and J by 6 bases, with 16 bases between the two germline ends. CDR3 length: 12 amino acids.

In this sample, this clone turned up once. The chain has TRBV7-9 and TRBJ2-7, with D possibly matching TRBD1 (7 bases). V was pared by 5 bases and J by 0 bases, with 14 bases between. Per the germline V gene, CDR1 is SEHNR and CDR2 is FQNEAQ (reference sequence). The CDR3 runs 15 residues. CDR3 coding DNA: TGTGCCAGCAGCCCCTTCAGGGGGGTCTCCTACGAGCAGTACTTC. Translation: CASSPFRGVSYEQYF.

CDR3 amino acids: CASSTGTSGRGLAQYF. Here the CDR3 DNA reads TGTGCCAGCAGCACCGGGACTAGCGGGAGAGGGTTGGCGCAGTATTTT. This sequence joins TRBV5-4 and TRBJ2-3, with TRBD2 matching over 14 bases. V shed 4 bases and J 10 bases; nucleotides not matched to a gene: 11. The CDR3 is 16 amino acids. Germline V gene data show CDR1 as SGHNT and CDR2 as YYREEE (reference sequence).

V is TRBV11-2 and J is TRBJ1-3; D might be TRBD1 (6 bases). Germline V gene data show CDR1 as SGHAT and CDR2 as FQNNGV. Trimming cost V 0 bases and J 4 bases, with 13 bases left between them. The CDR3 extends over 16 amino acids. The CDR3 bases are TGTGCCAGCAGCTTAGAGAGGGGGGCGTACGGAAACACCATATATTTT. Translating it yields CASSLERGAYGNTIYF.

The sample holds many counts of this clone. CDR3 amino acids: CASSVFPGQGNTGELFF. The DNA of the CDR3 is TGTGCCAGCAGCGTATTTCCGGGACAGGGGAACACCGGGGAGCTGTTTTTT. This chain joins TRBV9 and TRBJ2-2; TRBD1 agrees at 9 bases. Trimming took 1 base from V and 1 from J; bases not matched to a gene: 5. The CDR3 has 17 residues. CDR1 SGDLS and CDR2 YYNGEE come from the germline V gene.

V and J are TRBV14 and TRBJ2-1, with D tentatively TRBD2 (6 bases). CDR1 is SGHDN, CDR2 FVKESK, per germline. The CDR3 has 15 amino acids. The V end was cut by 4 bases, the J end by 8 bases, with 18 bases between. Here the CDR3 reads CASSPLVGRQHEQFF. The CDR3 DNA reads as TGTGCCAGCAGCCCTCTTGTTGGGAGGCAGCATGAGCAGTTCTTC.

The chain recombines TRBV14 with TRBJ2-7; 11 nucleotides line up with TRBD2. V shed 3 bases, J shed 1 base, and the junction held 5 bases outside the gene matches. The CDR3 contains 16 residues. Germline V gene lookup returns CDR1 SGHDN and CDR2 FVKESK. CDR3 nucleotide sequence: TGTGCCAGCAGCCACCCAGGGACTAGCGGTTCCTACGAGCAGTACTTC. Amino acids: CASSHPGTSGSYEQYF. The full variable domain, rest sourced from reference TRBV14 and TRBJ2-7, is EAGVTQFPSHSVIEKGQTVTLRCDPISGHDNLYWYRRVMGKEIKFLLHFVKESKQDESGMPNNRFLAERTGGTYSTLKVQPAELEDSGVYFCASSHPGTSGSYEQYFGPGTRLTVT.

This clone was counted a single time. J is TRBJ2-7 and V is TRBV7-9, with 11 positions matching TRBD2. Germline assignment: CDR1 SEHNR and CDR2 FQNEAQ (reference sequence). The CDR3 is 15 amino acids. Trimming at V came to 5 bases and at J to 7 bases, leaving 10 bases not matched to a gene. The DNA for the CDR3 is TGTGCCAGCAGCAGGGGACTAGCGGAGTCTGAGGAGCAGTACTTC. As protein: CASSRGLAESEEQYF. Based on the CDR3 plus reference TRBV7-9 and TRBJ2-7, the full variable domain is DTGVSQNPRHKITKRGQNVTFRCDPISEHNRLYWYRQTLGQGPEFLTYFQNEAQLEKSRLLSDRFSAERPKGSFSTLEIQRTEQGDSAMYLCASSRGLAESEEQYFGPGTRLTVT.

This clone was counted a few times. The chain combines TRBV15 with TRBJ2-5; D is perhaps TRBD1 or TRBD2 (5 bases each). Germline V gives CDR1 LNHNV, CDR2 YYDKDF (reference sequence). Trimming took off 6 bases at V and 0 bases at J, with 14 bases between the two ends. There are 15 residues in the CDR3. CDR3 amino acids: CATSVTGPDQETQYF. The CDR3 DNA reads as TGTGCCACCAGTGTAACGGGACCGGACCAAGAGACCCAGTACTTC.

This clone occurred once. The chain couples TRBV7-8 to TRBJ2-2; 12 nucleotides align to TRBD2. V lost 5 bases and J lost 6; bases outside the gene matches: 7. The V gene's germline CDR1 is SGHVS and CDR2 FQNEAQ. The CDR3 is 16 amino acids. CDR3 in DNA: TGTGCCAGCAGCCGCCAGACTAGCGGGAGTTCCGGGGAGCTGTTTTTT. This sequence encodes CASSRQTSGSSGELFF.

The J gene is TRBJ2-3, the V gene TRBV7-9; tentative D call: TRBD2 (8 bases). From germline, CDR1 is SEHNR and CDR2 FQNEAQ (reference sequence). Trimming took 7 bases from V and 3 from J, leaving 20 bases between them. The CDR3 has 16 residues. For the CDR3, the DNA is TGTGCCAGCAACCAGGGGGTAGCGGGACCTACAGATACGCAGTATTTT. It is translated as CASNQGVAGPTDTQYF.

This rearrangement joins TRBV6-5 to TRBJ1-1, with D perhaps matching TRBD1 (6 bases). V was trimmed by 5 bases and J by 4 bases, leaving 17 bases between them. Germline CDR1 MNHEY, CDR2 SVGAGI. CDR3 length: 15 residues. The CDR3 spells CASSPPTGPLTEAFF. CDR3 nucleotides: TGTGCCAGCAGTCCCCCTACAGGGCCCCTCACTGAAGCTTTCTTT.

The CDR3, as DNA: TGTGCCAGCAGCCCCATCAAGGGGGCCGGGGTTTTAGATACGCAGTATTTT. Residues: CASSPIKGAGVLDTQYF. The chain carries TRBV4-2 and TRBJ2-3, with 7 positions matching TRBD1. Germline V gene lookup returns CDR1 LGHNA and CDR2 YNFKEQ. The length of the CDR3 is 17 residues. V trimming: 4 bases; J trimming: 5 bases; junction bases outside the gene matches: 15.

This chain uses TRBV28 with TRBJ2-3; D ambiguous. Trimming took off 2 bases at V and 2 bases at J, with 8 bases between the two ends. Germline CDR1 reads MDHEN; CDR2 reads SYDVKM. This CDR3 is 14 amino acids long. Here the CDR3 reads CASSLVQTTDTQYF. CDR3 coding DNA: TGTGCCAGCAGTTTAGTACAAACCACAGATACGCAGTATTTT.

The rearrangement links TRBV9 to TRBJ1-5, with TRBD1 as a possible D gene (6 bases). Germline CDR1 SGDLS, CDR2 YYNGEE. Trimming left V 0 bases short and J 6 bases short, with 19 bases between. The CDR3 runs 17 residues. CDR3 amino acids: CASSVAAQRGAGQPQHF. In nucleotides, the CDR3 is TGTGCCAGCAGCGTAGCGGCTCAGCGGGGGGCCGGTCAGCCCCAGCATTTT.

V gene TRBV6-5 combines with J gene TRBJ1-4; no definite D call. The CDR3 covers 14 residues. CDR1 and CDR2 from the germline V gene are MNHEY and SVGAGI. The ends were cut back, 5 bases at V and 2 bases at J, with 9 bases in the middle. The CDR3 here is CASSRGWTNEKLFF. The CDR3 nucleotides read TGTGCCAGCAGTCGGGGATGGACTAATGAAAAACTGTTTTTT.

Here the CDR3 reads CASSWSIGENTEAFF. The CDR3 nucleotides read TGTGCCAGCAGTTGGAGTATCGGGGAGAACACTGAAGCTTTCTTT. V is TRBV27 and J is TRBJ1-1; D uncertain. CDR1 is MNHEY, CDR2 SMNVEV, per germline (reference sequence). The CDR3 contains 15 residues. Trimming pared 4 bases from V and 1 base from J, leaving 13 bases between.

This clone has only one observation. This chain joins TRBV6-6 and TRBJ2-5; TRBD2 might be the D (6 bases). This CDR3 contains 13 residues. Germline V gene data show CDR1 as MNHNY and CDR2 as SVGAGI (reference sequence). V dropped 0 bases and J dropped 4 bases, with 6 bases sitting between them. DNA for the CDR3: TGTGCCAGCAGTTACTCGCGGGGAGAGACCCAGTACTTC. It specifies CASSYSRGETQYF.

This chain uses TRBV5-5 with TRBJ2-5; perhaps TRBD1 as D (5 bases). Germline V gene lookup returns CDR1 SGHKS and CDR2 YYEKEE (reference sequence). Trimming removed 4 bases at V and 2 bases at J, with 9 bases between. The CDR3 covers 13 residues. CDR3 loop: CASSVRQQETQYF. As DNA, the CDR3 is TGTGCCAGCAGCGTAAGACAGCAAGAGACCCAGTACTTC.

The CDR3 reads CASSLRAGVGPGELFF. The CDR3 DNA reads TGTGCCAGCAGCTTAAGGGCAGGGGTCGGTCCCGGGGAGCTGTTTTTT. The chain is built from TRBV7-3 and TRBJ2-2; D is perhaps TRBD1 (6 bases). Trimming took off 1 base at V and 6 bases at J, with 15 bases between the two ends. The germline CDR1 and CDR2 sequences are SGHTA and FQGTGA. The CDR3 consists of 16 residues.

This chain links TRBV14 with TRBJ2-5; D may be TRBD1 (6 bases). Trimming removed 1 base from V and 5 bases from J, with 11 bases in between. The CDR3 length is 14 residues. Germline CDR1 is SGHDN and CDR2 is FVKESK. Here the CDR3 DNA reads TGTGCCAGCAGCCAAGTTACAGGGTTCGAGACCCAGTACTTC. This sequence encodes CASSQVTGFETQYF. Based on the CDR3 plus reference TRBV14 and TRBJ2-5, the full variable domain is EAGVTQFPSHSVIEKGQTVTLRCDPISGHDNLYWYRRVMGKEIKFLLHFVKESKQDESGMPNNRFLAERTGGTYSTLKVQPAELEDSGVYFCASSQVTGFETQYFGPGTRLLVL.

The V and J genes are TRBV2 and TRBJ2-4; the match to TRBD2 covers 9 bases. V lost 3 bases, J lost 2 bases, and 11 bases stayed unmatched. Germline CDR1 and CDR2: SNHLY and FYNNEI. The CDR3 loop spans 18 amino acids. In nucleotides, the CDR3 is TGTGCCAGCAGTGACGAGCGGGAGGCCCCGTCGTCCAAAAACATTCAGTACTTC. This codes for CASSDEREAPSSKNIQYF.

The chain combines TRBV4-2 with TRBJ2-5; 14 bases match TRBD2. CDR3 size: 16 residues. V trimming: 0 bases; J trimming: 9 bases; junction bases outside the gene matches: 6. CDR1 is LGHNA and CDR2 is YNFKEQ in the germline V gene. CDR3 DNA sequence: TGTGCCAGCAGCCAAGAATCGGGGACTAGCGGGAGTTCCCAGTACTTC. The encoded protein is CASSQESGTSGSSQYF.

The DNA of the CDR3 is TGTGCCAGCGCGGAGGGCAGGGTGCAAGAGACCCAGTACTTC. This translates into CASAEGRVQETQYF. The chain has TRBV5-5 and TRBJ2-5, with D tentatively TRBD2 (6 bases). Germline lookup yields CDR1 SGHKS and CDR2 YYEKEE (reference sequence). With 7 bases removed from V and 2 bases from J, the gap between germline ends came to 15 bases. This CDR3 has 14 amino acids.

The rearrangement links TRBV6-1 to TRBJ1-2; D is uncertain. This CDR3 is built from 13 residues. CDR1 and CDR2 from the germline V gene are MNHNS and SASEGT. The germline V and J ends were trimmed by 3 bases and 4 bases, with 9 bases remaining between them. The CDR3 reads CASSDPASYGYTF. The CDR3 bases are TGTGCCAGCAGTGACCCTGCCAGCTATGGCTACACCTTC.

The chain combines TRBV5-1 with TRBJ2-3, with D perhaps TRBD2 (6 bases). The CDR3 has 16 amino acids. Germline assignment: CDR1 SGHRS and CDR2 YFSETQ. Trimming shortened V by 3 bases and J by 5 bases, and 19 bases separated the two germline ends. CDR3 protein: CASSSEAGRSLDTQYF. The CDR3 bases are TGCGCCAGCAGCTCCGAGGCGGGGCGCTCCTTAGATACGCAGTATTTT.

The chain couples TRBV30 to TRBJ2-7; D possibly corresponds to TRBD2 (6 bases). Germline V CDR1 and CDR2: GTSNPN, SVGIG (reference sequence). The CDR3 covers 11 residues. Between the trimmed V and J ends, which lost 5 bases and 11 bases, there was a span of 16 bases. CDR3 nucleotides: TGTGCCTGGGATGGGGCAGGGAGGAAGTACTTC. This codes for CAWDGAGRKYF. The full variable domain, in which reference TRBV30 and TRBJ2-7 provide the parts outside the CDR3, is SQTIHQWPATLVQPVGSPLSLECTVEGTSNPNLYWYRQAAGRGLQLLFYSVGIGQISSEVPQNLSASRPQDRQFILSSKKLLLSDSGFYLCAWDGAGRKYFGPGTRLTVT.

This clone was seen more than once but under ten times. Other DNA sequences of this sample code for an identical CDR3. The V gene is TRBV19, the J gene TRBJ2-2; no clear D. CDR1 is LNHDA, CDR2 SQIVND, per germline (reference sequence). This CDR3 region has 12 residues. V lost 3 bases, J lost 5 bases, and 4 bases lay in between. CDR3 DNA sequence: TGTGCCAGTAGTATTGGAACCGGGGAGCTGTTTTTT. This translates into CASSIGTGELFF.